This TCR beta chain originates from a study of blood T cell repertoires in COVID-19. Study as a whole: COVID-19 samples, acute and convalescent, were from the United States, Italy and Spain.

As originally analysed: Estimation of nucleated cell counts was performed using reference gene primer amplification. Clones were read by immunoSEQ multiplex PCR, and TCRdb kept only the in-frame ones, dropping some. V and J calls plus clone size are reproduced from that table; the DNA served to infer D and trimming. Counted here are hundreds of thousands of clones, about 86% occurring once; the ten biggest clones make up roughly 13%. V was trimmed by 4 bases and J by 0 bases, leaving 7 bases between them. CDR3 length equals 15 residues. The germline V gene has CDR1 SGHAT and CDR2 FQNNGV. Seattle's cohort entered during active infection and was followed longitudinally.

Sequencing was done on a sample of peripheral blood. The receptor was derived from a woman in her 70s with COVID-19, enrolled during active disease. The chain uses TRBV11-2 and TRBJ1-6; no firm D call. The CDR3 here is CASSSEASYNSPLHF. The CDR3 bases are TGTGCCAGCAGCTCCGAAGCCTCCTATAATTCACCCCTCCACTTT. Supplemented by reference TRBV11-2 and TRBJ1-6, the full variable domain reads EAGVAQSPRYKIIEKRQSVAFWCNPISGHATLYWYQQILGQGPKLLIQFQNNGVVDDSQLPKDRFSAERLKGVDSTLKIQPAKLEDSAVYLCASSSEASYNSPLHFGNGTRLTVT.